This T cell receptor (beta chain) was captured in a study of T cells in Graves' hyperthyroidism and ophthalmopathy. The CDR3 sequence is 15 residues long. Trimming cost V 3 bases and J 4 bases; bases outside gene matches: 7. The germline V gene has CDR1 SEHNR and CDR2 FQNEAQ (reference sequence). The source material, RNA transcripts, was used to amplify TCR beta CDR3 regions. Primed by the HTBI set, a first-round RT-PCR was run on the TCR CDR3. MiXCR, applied by TCRdb to the multiplex PCR reads, yields one record per CDR3 protein. The repertoire includes roughly 500,000 distinct CDR3 sequences, approximately 23% of them detected once, and approximately 54% sits in the top ten. In the ophthalmopathy cohort, Clinical Activity Score was at least 3, NOSPECS grade at least 4, and duration under 3 months. Fresh 10 ml peripheral blood yielded PBMCs. With respect to this clonotype: A read error may explain this, as a much larger clone is one base away.

The sequence was collected from a woman aged 70-85 years with Graves' ophthalmopathy. The chain couples TRBV7-9 to TRBJ1-1; 8 positions agree with TRBD1. The sample comprised blood. This CDR3 is CASSFQGAGVTEAFF. The CDR3, as DNA: TGTGCCAGCAGCTTCCAGGGGGCCGGTGTCACTGAAGCTTTCTTT. Looking up the rest from reference TRBV7-9 and TRBJ1-1 gives the full variable domain: DTGVSQNPRHKITKRGQNVTFRCDPISEHNRLYWYRQTLGQGPEFLTYFQNEAQLEKSRLLSDRFSAERPKGSFSTLEIQRTEQGDSAMYLCASSFQGAGVTEAFFGQGTRLTVV.